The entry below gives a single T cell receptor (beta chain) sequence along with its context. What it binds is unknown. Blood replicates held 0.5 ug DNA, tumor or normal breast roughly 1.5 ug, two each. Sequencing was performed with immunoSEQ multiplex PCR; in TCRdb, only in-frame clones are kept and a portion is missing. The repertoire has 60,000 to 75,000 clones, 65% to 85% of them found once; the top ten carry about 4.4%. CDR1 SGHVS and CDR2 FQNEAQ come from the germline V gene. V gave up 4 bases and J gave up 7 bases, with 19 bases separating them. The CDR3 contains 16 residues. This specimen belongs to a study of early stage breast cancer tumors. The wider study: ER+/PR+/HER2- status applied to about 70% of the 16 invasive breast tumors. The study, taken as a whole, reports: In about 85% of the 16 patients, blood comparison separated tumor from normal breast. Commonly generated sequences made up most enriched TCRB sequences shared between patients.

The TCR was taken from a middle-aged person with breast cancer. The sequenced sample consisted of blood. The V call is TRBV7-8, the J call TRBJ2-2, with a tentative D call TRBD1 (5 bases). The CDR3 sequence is CASSSPRQGSVGELFF. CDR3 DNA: TGTGCCAGCAGCTCTCCCCGGCAGGGATCTGTCGGGGAGCTGTTTTTT.